These T cell receptor beta chains were read from a single sample in a study of blood T cell repertoires in COVID-19. Profiled with immunoSEQ multiplex PCR; TCRdb holds only in-frame clones, not every one. Among over 200,000 clones listed, around 83% were seen once. The sequenced material came from peripheral blood. The origin of the receptors is an elderly man with acute or convalescent COVID-19. CDR3s include the opening cysteine and the closing phenylalanine or tryptophan. D genes are given only for firm matches. The size entry is marked missing in some rows and otherwise reads once, few, many or a size class.

TGTGCCAGTAGTTCCCACAGGGTCTACAATGAGCAGTTCTTC,CASSSHRVYNEQFF,TRBV19,TRBJ2-1,NA,NA
TGTGCGGGGACAGGTGAACTCTACAATGAGCAGTTCTTC,CAGTGELYNEQFF,TRBV7-9,TRBJ2-1,NA,TRBD1
TGTGCCAGCAGTTACAAAGGCTACACCTTC,CASSYKGYTF,TRBV28,TRBJ1-2,NA,NA
TGTGCCTGGAGTGTCCGAAGAGGGAATCAGCCCCAGCATTTT,CAWSVRRGNQPQHF,TRBV30,TRBJ1-5,few,NA
TGTGCCAGTAGTACGACAGGGGGCTATCAGCCCCAGCATTTT,CASSTTGGYQPQHF,TRBV19,TRBJ1-5,NA,TRBD1
TGTGCCAGTAGTAAATACCTAGCGAGCACAGATACGCAGTATTTT,CASSKYLASTDTQYF,TRBV19,TRBJ2-3,NA,NA
TGTGCCAGCAGCTTGTCCAGGACAGGGAAAGATACGCAGTATTTT,CASSLSRTGKDTQYF,TRBV5-4,TRBJ2-3,NA,TRBD1
TGTGCCAGCACCAAATGGGAGGGGTATGGCTACACCTTC,CASTKWEGYGYTF,TRBV28,TRBJ1-2,few,NA
TGTGCCAGCAGTGACATAAGCTCTAATTCACCCCTCCACTTT,CASSDISSNSPLHF,TRBV6-4,TRBJ1-6,NA,NA
TGCGCCAGCAGCCCCCAGGGTTTGGGTGGAAACACCATATATTTT,CASSPQGLGGNTIYF,TRBV4-1,TRBJ1-3,NA,NA
TGTGCCAGCAGCTTACGCAGATACACCGGGGAGCTGTTTTTT,CASSLRRYTGELFF,TRBV5-6,TRBJ2-2,NA,NA
TGTGCCAGCAGAGTCTCAGGAGGGGGGGGCTCCTATGGCTACACCTTC,CASRVSGGGGSYGYTF,TRBV27,TRBJ1-2,NA,NA
TGCGCCAGCAGCTTGGTTGGAGGGCAAGCTTTCTTT,CASSLVGGQAFF,TRBV5-1,TRBJ1-1,NA,NA
TGTGCCAGCGAATCGGGACAGGGGACCGGGGAGCTGTTTTTT,CASESGQGTGELFF,TRBV2,TRBJ2-2,few,TRBD1
TGTGCCAGCTCACCCACGGGACTAGCGGGAGCCTCCTACGAGCAGTACTTC,CASSPTGLAGASYEQYF,TRBV18,TRBJ2-7,once,TRBD2
TGTGCCAGCAGGTATTCGACAGGGTCGTACACCGGGGAGCTGTTTTTT,CASRYSTGSYTGELFF,TRBV5-8,TRBJ2-2,few,TRBD1
TGTGCCTGGAGCGCTGGGACAGGGGCAAATGAAAAACTGTTTTTT,CAWSAGTGANEKLFF,TRBV30,TRBJ1-4,NA,TRBD1
TGTGCCAGCAGTGAACTCGGACAGACCTACGAGCAGTACTTC,CASSELGQTYEQYF,TRBV2,TRBJ2-7,NA,NA
TGTGCCAGCAGGCAGGGCAGCAATCAGCCCCAGCATTTT,CASRQGSNQPQHF,TRBV27,TRBJ1-5,once,NA
TGTGCCAGTAGTATAGATCCCAAACCGCCCGGCTATGGCTACACCTTC,CASSIDPKPPGYGYTF,TRBV19,TRBJ1-2,NA,NA
TGTGCCAGCAGCCAAGAAAGTATCGTCATGCTCCACCTGACAGGGGGTACAAATGAGCAGTTCTTC,CASSQESIVMLHLTGGTNEQFF,TRBV14,TRBJ2-1,NA,TRBD1
TGCGCCAGCAGCTTGGAAGCGGATTACAATGAGCAGTTCTTC,CASSLEADYNEQFF,TRBV5-1,TRBJ2-1,NA,NA
TGTGCCAGCAGTTTAAAACAGACCATAAACACTGAAGCTTTCTTT,CASSLKQTINTEAFF,TRBV2,TRBJ1-1,NA,NA
TGTGCCAGCGCTCGGGAGGCCCTTTATAGTGAGCAGTTCTTC,CASAREALYSEQFF,TRBV7-9,TRBJ2-1,few,TRBD2
TGTGCCAGCAGCTTAGGAATGGCGGGAGGGGGGGAGACCCAGTACTTC,CASSLGMAGGGETQYF,TRBV11-2,TRBJ2-5,NA,TRBD2
TGTGCCAGCAGCTTAGGAGCGGGAGGGGAAGATACGCAGTATTTT,CASSLGAGGEDTQYF,TRBV11-2,TRBJ2-3,NA,TRBD2
TGTGCCAGTAGGAAGACAGGCAATAACTATGGCTACACCTTC,CASRKTGNNYGYTF,TRBV19,TRBJ1-2,few,NA
TGTGCCAGCACGTGGACAAGCACTGAAGCTTTCTTT,CASTWTSTEAFF,TRBV6-5,TRBJ1-1,NA,NA
TGTGCCAGCAGCGTAGCAGCGGGGGTTTTCTCCTACAATGAGCAGTTCTTC,CASSVAAGVFSYNEQFF,TRBV9,TRBJ2-1,NA,TRBD2
TGCGCCAGCAGCTCTTCGTGGGACGGGGGGTTCTATGGCTACACCTTC,CASSSSWDGGFYGYTF,TRBV5-1,TRBJ1-2,NA,NA
TGTGCCAGCAGCTTGACCGGGACAGGTGAGCAGTACTTC,CASSLTGTGEQYF,TRBV5-6,TRBJ2-7,once,TRBD1
TGTGCCAGCAGCTTAGTGGCGGGGGGGCTCAACACCGGGGAGCTGTTTTTT,CASSLVAGGLNTGELFF,TRBV7-2,TRBJ2-2,NA,TRBD2
TGTGCCAGTACCGACAGGGCTCAGCCCCAGCATTTT,CASTDRAQPQHF,TRBV19,TRBJ1-5,NA,TRBD1
TGTGCCAGCAGTTATGCCAGGGTGAACACCGGGGAGCTGTTTTTT,CASSYARVNTGELFF,TRBV6-5,TRBJ2-2,few,NA
TGCGCCAGCAGTTCCGGGACAGGGCCTGGCAATCAGCCCCAGCATTTT,CASSSGTGPGNQPQHF,TRBV5-1,TRBJ1-5,NA,TRBD1
TGTGCCAGCAGCCCAAGGGGACTAGCGGGGCCGAGCTCCTACAATGAGCAGTTCTTC,CASSPRGLAGPSSYNEQFF,TRBV13,TRBJ2-1,NA,TRBD2
TGTGCCAGCAGTGCGGGTAATGAAAAACTGTTTTTT,CASSAGNEKLFF,TRBV25-1,TRBJ1-4,NA,NA
TGTGCCAGCAGCTTGGCGGGACAGGGGTACTATGGCTACACCTTC,CASSLAGQGYYGYTF,TRBV5-4,TRBJ1-2,NA,TRBD1
TGTGCCGGCAGGGTGCAGGGGGCGTACGAGCAGTACTTC,CAGRVQGAYEQYF,TRBV28,TRBJ2-7,few,TRBD1
TGTGCCAGCAGTCTACTAGCGGGAAGTGGAGAGACCCAGTACTTC,CASSLLAGSGETQYF,TRBV28,TRBJ2-5,NA,TRBD2
TGTGCCAGCAGCACGGGGGGTAGCGGGGGAGATACGCAGTATTTT,CASSTGGSGGDTQYF,TRBV5-4,TRBJ2-3,NA,TRBD2
TGTGCCAGCAGCTTAGTAGGACGGGGAACCACAGATACGCAGTATTTT,CASSLVGRGTTDTQYF,TRBV11-3,TRBJ2-3,few,NA
TGCAGTGCTAGTGGGCAGATGAACACTGAAGCTTTCTTT,CSASGQMNTEAFF,TRBV20-1,TRBJ1-1,few,NA